The T cell receptor beta chain under discussion was sequenced for a study of cytomegalovirus exposure and HLA in healthy donors. About the study: Counted in an early data release were roughly 87 million unique TCRs from HLA-typed donors. Overall study findings and caveats: In vitro testing confirmed three CMV-associated chains as specific for CMV antigens.

Worth noting for this clone: The antigen is not known.

PCR primers comprised 60 Vbeta and 13 Jbeta primers. Data came from immunoSEQ multiplex PCR; TCRdb stores just in-frame clones and leaves some out. Here the sample spans 180,000 or so clones, roughly 70% being singletons. Material: PBMCs. The receptor was isolated from a male donor in good health and CMV-seronegative.

Here the CDR3 reads CASSQDGGRARDEQFF. DNA of the CDR3: TGCGCCAGCAGCCAAGACGGCGGGAGGGCCAGAGATGAGCAGTTCTTC. This chain uses TRBV4-1 with TRBJ2-1; 9 positions agree with TRBD2. CDR3 length: 16 residues. Germline V gene data show CDR1 as MGHRA and CDR2 as YSYEKL. The ends lost 0 bases at V and 8 bases at J; junction bases unmatched: 8.